This is a list of T cell receptor beta chains from one sample in a study of blood T cell repertoires in COVID-19. The repertoire was sequenced with immunoSEQ multiplex PCR; TCRdb's copy has only in-frame clones and lacks some. The sample lists over 150,000 clones, about 80% occurring once. Sequenced sample: peripheral blood. Every receptor here comes from a human donor with acute or convalescent COVID-19. The donor label of this sample is uncertain. Both conserved end residues are part of each CDR3. A D gene is named only where the DNA matches it firmly. Size tells how often a clone was seen (once, few, many) or the class of an expanded clone, and some rows leave it out.

clone size,V gene,D gene,CDR3 protein
-,TRBV7-9,-,CASSTRGASGGYTF
-,TRBV5-8,-,CASSRGWDEQYF
-,TRBV9,-,CASSVGTVGPVRQFF
once,TRBV11-2,TRBD2,CASSLGGIYEQYF
-,TRBV5-4,-,CASSRAEGTHNEQFF
-,TRBV6-1,-,CASSEGQEARGYTF
few,TRBV6-5,TRBD2,CASSPAGAYEQYF
-,TRBV19,-,CASSIDNSPSGNTIYF
-,TRBV13,TRBD1,CASSRRTGRTEAFF
few,TRBV6-1,-,CASSESGRGRGQPQHF
-,TRBV25-1,-,CASSEVIEETQYF
-,TRBV27,TRBD2,CASSRYAPRLAGGNEQFF
-,TRBV4-1,-,CASSQAPGLTNYGYTF
few,TRBV10-1,-,CASSEGSAKTETQYF
once,TRBV5-1,-,CASSLEAGSAGYTF
-,TRBV6-1,-,CASSEAHQSYSNQPQHF
-,TRBV10-3,-,CAIAATQETQYF
-,TRBV5-1,TRBD1,CASSRGQGVFYEQYF
-,TRBV5-4,TRBD1,CASSSGGGNQPQHF
-,TRBV5-6,-,CASSFLGQGNYEQYF
-,TRBV5-6,-,CASSRTDRVSAFF
-,TRBV28,TRBD2,CASGGGTTERGTSGETQYF
-,TRBV7-2,TRBD1,CASSPQPGTGINYGYTF
-,TRBV6-6,-,CASSYPPPNTEAFF
-,TRBV6-5,-,CASKGGPVEKLFF
-,TRBV3-1/TRBV3-2,-,CASSQRGNGNTIYF
-,TRBV4-1,-,CASSQEEGGHQPQHF
-,TRBV6-2/TRBV6-3,TRBD2,CASSYPSGTNTGELFF
-,TRBV28,-,CASSSRTVLSFTYEQYF
once,TRBV6-6,TRBD1,CASTKTGREETQYF
-,TRBV27,TRBD1,CASSIGQGRGDTQYF
-,TRBV30,-,CAWSVSMSEQFF
-,TRBV5-4,TRBD1,CASSLVGGGRWSQPQHF
-,TRBV9,-,CASSVGLGGAGNTIYF
-,TRBV7-2,TRBD1,CASSYQLRTGASVETQYF
-,TRBV7-2,-,CASSLGGADTQYF
-,TRBV19,-,CASSIYLPYVSNQPQHF